Included here is one T cell receptor (beta chain) sequence, with context. It lacks a known antigen. There are no base qualities to consult, and no much larger clone falls within one base. Samples from volunteer blood donors who had recovered from COVID-19 were contributed by a second Seattle source. Collaborating institutions collected whole blood in K2EDTA tubes following their own protocols. For TCRbeta analysis, collaborators shipped samples in one of three forms: frozen whole blood, isolated PBMCs, or DNA extracted from either of those sample types. The data are from a study of blood T cell repertoires in COVID-19 (dated by TCRdb to between 2020 and 2021). Turning to the overall study: Samples covering the acute and convalescent phases of COVID-19 were provided by collaborators in the United States, Italy and Spain. The prospective study material was composed of cDNA or gDNA derived from T cells, B-cell-depleted T cells, or PBMCs. Subjects who had been exposed to COVID-19, were actively infected with it, or had recovered from it provided the deeply sampled blood TCRbeta repertoires that made up the dataset. A freely available public database, intended as a resource for researchers studying the immune response to SARS-CoV-2, is where the repertoires were released. The samples were drawn from two sources: the first 160 participants of the ongoing ImmuneRACE study, and 950 to 1,500 subjects contributed by 6 global collaborators. Sample metadata almost always included a de-identified subject ID, COVID-19 status, age in years and sex. Where available, HLA class I and class II types were taken from metadata supplied by the sample provider and were not determined by assay-based typing. General study outcomes and caveats: Clinical and demographic metadata were provided uncurated, with the amount varying by source and participant.

The immunoSEQ Assay, a bias-controlled multiplex PCR, was used to amplify TCRbeta CDR3 regions from genomic DNA. The study's processing was this. Nucleated cell counts per sample were estimated from amplification of reference gene primers within the assay. To quantify the absolute abundance of each unique TCRbeta CDR3 rearrangement, sequence reads were collapsed and filtered. For each sample, productive Simpson clonality was calculated by taking the square root of Simpson's diversity index across productive rearrangements. TCRdb carries this immuneACCESS record with in-frame sequences only. Its versions omit some clonotypes, under half of them owing to an unresolved V gene in the studies checked, with the rest unexplained. V and J calls and clone size are copied from that table; D and trimming were computed from the DNA. Here the sample has some 230,000 clones; roughly 84% occur a single time. The biggest ten clones account for over 2.5% of the sample.

Reading from cysteine to phenylalanine, the CDR3 counts 15 amino acids. Left in the record is the CDR3 DNA by itself, 45 bases read in frame from the first base. The germline V gene (reference sequence) yields MNHEY for CDR1 and SMNVEV for CDR2. Trimmed from V: 6 bases; trimmed from J: 7 bases; junction bases lacking a gene match: 13. The TCR sequence derives from a man aged 45 to 65 who had recovered from COVID-19. Recombination connected TRBV27 to TRBJ2-5, and TRBD1 matches 8 of the central bases. The sequencing input was peripheral blood. The CDR3 reads as follows: CASRLISGQGTTQYF. The DNA sequence follows: TGTGCCAGCAGACTCATCTCAGGACAGGGAACGACCCAGTACTTC.